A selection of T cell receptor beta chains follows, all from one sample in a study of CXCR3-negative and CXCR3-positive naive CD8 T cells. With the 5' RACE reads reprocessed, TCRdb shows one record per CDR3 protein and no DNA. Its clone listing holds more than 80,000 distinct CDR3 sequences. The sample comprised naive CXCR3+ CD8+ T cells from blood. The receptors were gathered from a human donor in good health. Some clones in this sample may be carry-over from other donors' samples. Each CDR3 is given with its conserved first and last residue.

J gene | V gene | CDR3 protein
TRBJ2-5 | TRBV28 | CASSLSPGGAETQYF
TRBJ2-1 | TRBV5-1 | CASSPGPSGRAPENEQFF
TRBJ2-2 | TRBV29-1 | CSAEQGFNTGELFF
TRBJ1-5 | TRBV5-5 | CASSLGTGGMYSNQPQHF
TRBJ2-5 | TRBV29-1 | CSVVGGGYQETQYF
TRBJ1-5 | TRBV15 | CATQQGFNQPQHF
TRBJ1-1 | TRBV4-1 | CASSQGGQGDPNTEAFF
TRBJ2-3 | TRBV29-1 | CSATLAGGADTQYF
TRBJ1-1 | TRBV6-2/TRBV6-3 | CASRRGWGYEAFF
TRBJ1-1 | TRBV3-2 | CASSQAPELNTEAFF
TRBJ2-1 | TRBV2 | CASSVSDSYNEQFF
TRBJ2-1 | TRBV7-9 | CASSSSTEGNEQFF
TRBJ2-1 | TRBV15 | CATSREGAANNEQFF
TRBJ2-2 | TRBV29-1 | CSVDGTGELFF
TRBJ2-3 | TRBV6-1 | CASSDWGLAETDTQYF
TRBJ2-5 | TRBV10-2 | CASSDGTGEETQYF
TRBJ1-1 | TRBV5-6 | CASSLEGWDTEAFF
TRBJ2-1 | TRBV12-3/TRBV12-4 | CASSELAEAHHNEQFF
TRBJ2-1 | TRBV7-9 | CASSLVSGSYNEQFF
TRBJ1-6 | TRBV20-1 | CSAPQPGQIYSPLHF
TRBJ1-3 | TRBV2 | CASSEDRFSGNTIYF
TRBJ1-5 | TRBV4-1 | CASSPGGQGGQPQHF
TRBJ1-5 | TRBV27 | CASSSNLDSNQPQHF
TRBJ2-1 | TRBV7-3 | CASSPTSAHNEQFF
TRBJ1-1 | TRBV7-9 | CASSFIVTPPNTEAFF
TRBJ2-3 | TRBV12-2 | CASLTMTGNTDTQYF
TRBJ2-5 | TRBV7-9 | CASSGTGAGQETQYF
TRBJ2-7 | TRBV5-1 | CASSSPGQVTEQYF